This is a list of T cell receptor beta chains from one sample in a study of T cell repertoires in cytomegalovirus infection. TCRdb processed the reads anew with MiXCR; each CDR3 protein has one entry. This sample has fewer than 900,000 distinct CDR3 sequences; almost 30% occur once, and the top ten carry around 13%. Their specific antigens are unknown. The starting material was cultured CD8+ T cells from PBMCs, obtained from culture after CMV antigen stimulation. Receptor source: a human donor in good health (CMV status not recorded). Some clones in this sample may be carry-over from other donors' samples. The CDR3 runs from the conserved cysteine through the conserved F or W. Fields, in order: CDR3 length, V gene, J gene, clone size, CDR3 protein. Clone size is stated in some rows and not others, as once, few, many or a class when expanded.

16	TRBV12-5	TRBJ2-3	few	CASGLVHGGRTDTQYF
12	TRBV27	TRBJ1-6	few	CASTGHNSPLHF
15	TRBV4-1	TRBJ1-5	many	CASSSIGGSNQPQHF
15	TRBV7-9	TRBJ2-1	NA	CASSLAPGGKNEQFF
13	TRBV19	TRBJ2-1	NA	CASKRTVYNEQFF
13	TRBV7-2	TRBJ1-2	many	CASLGQADYGYTF
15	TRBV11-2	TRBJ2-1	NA	CASIHGGFLYNEQFF
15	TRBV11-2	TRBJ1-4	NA	CASSLVVGTVEKLFF
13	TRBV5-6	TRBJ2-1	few	CASSPKTSNEQFF
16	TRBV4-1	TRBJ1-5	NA	CASSQDPRGLSQPQHF
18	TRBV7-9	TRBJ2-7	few	CASSFYPPQVQSSYEQYF
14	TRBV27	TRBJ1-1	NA	CASSLNRGTTEAFF
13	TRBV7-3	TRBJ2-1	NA	CASSLGGDGEQFF
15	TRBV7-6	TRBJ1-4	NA	CASSLIRSTNEKLFF
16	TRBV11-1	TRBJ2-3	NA	CASSLRRGLGTDTQYF
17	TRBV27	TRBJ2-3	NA	CASSLSRRRGVTDTQYF
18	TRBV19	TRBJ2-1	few	CASSILAGVDPSYNEQFF
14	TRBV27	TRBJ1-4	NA	CANSLFRFNEKLFF
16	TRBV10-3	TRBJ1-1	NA	CAIRPTGASPNTEAFF
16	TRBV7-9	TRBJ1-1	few	CASSFSGRYMNTEAFF
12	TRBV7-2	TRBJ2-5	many	CASNYSPGTQYF
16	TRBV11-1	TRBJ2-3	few	CASSTLAGTVTDTQYF
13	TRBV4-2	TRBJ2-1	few	CASSQGTSNEQFF
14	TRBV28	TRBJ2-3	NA	CASSWGRHTDTQYF
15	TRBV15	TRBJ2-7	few	CATSPERRHTYEQYF
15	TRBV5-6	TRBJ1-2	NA	CASSFEEGFGYGYTF
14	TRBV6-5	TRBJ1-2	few	CASSYSAGVYGYTF
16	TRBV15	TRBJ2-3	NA	CATSRGFGSATDTQYF
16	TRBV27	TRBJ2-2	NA	CASSLSAGGITGELFF
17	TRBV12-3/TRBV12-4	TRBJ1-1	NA	CASSFLLTPGTGAEAFF
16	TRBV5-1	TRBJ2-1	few	CASSSIAGGPFDEQFF
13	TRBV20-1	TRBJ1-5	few	CSATRPGDQPQHF
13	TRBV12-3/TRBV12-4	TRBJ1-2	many	CASSSVLGNGYTF
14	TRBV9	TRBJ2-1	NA	CASSGGGYAHEQFF
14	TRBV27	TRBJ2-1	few	CASSPPLKGYEQFF
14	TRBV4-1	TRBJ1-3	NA	CASSQEYSGNTIYF
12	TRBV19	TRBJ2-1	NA	CASSILSNEQFF
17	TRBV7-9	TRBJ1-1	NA	CASSLAFDKRRVTEAFF
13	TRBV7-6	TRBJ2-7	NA	CASSLWGEGEQYF
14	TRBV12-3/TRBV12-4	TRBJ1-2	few	CASSAPGTGGGYTF
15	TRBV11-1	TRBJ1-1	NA	CASSPTGRSATEAFF
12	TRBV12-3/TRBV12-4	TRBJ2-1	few	CASSQGNGEQFF
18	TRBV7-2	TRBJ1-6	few	CASSLIRVAGAFNSPLHF
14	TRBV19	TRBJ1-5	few	CASKSAGLNQPQHF
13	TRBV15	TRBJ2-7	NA	CATSSDRVAEQYF
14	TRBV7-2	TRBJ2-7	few	CASSLAAGIYEQYF
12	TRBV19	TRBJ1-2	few	CASTPDGYGYTF
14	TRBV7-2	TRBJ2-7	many	CASSLRRVPYEQYF
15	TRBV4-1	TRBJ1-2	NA	CASSQGPTGGEGYTF
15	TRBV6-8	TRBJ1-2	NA	CASSRTGEAVYGYTF
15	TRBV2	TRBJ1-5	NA	CATRQGANSNQPQHF
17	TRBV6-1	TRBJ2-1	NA	CASSGPNREWLYNEQFF
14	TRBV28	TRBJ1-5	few	CASTKADSNQPQHF
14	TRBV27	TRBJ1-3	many	CASSLSGTGNTIYF
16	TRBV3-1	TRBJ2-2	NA	CASSQDPPWNTGELFF
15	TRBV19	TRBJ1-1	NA	CASSIGGALNTEAFF
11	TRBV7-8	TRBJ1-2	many	CASSLVYGYTF
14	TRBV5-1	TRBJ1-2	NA	CASSSTDLYDGYTF
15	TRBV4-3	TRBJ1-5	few	CASSVDYASNQPQHF
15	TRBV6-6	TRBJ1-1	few	CASSYPPWTDTEAFF